This TCR beta chain is drawn from a study of control samples from healthy donors and cancer patients (dated by TCRdb to about 2020). The table lists this clone with a count of one. Its antigen remains unidentified. It has no much larger one-base neighbor in the sample; base qualities were not kept. Library creation used the immunoSEQ multiplex PCR assay. In its TCRdb copy, this immuneACCESS table keeps in-frame sequences only and misses some clones. Where compared with another copy, unresolved V genes explain less than half of these, and the others have no known cause. The sample data list some 130,000 clones, and 80% to 95% of these were observed just once. The ten largest account for 4.5% to 7% of the sample. From its cysteine to its phenylalanine, the CDR3 spans 15 amino acids. Of all the DNA, just the CDR3 is kept, 45 bases in frame from base 1. The germline V gene encodes CDR1 LGHNA and CDR2 YNFKEQ. Trimming at the junction amounts to 1 base on V and 3 bases on J, and the germline ends lie 13 bases apart.

Specimen: blood. The chain couples TRBV4-2 to TRBJ2-7, with no confident D gene call. This TCR derives from a man between 18 and 35 years old in good health. This receptor carries the CDR3 CASSQGPTQIYEQYF. The sequenced DNA: TGTGCCAGCAGCCAAGGTCCCACTCAGATCTACGAGCAGTACTTC.